This record concerns one T cell receptor (beta chain) sequence. This sample was taken from a study of shared T cell receptors in the human thymus. Germline values: CDR1 SGHVS, CDR2 FQNEAQ. The V end lost 0 bases, the J end lost 5 bases, and 20 bases lay between the germline ends. The CDR3 totals 18 residues. TCRdb keeps only in-frame clones here, not all; method: immunoSEQ multiplex PCR. The sample carries 550,000 to 800,000 clones, approximately 85% recorded once. These data were likewise used in another study, on human thymus T cells. In that study: Seemingly biased V and J gene usage marked thymic and blood repertoires.

The sequence was obtained from a girl less than two years old with a congenital heart defect. The rearrangement links TRBV7-8 to TRBJ2-1, with D possibly being TRBD1 (5 bases). The sequenced sample consisted of thymocytes. CDR3 sequence (DNA): TGTGCCAGCAGCTTAGCGCTCCTGACAGTGGAAGCGAACAATGAGCAGTTCTTC. Residues: CASSLALLTVEANNEQFF.